The clone carrying this T cell receptor (beta chain) was observed a single time. Its antigen is not known. Given a much more abundant clone one base away, this may be a read error. Different DNA sequences within this sample yield the same CDR3. Methods used by the authors: The study's classifier, a distant-metastasis tool for papillary thyroid cancer, was built using CDR3 differences across clinicopathological groups. TCRdb redid the clone calls on the PCR reads using MiXCR. The V and J calls shown here were made by TCRdb, not taken from the authors' results. This table holds around 19,000 clones, around 20% found once. The CDR3 sequence is 13 residues long. Per the germline V gene, CDR1 is SGHNT and CDR2 is YYREEE (reference sequence). This sample was taken from a study of metastatic and nonmetastatic thyroid tumors. Study context: From malignant and benign thyroid patients, repertoires in blood and in tumor or nodule tissue were compared.

The study, taken as a whole, reports: Malignant tumors reportedly showed significantly higher TCR beta diversity than benign nodules in both blood and tumor.

Thyroid surgery was performed in patients who had received no treatment beforehand. Specimen: blood. V is TRBV5-4 and J is TRBJ2-1, with a tentative D call TRBD1 (6 bases). The origin of this receptor is a female donor with papillary thyroid cancer or a benign thyroid nodule (not recorded which). Some clones in this sample may be carry-over from other donors' samples. DNA of the CDR3: TGTGCGGCAGGGGTAGATACCTACAATGAGCAGTTTTTC. Amino acid sequence: CAAGVDTYNEQFF.